This passage covers 22 T cell receptor beta chains from one sample sequenced in a study of blood T cell repertoires in COVID-19. Clones were read by immunoSEQ multiplex PCR, and TCRdb kept only the in-frame ones, dropping some. The sample has some 260,000 clones, about 85% seen once; the top ten hold about 6%. Sequencing input: PBMCs or T cells enriched from blood (not recorded which). All receptors come from a woman aged 25-40 years with acute COVID-19.

A note on this clone: Other nucleotide sequences in the sample specify the same CDR3. The V call is TRBV27, the J call TRBJ1-1, with 8 bases lining up with TRBD1. J was trimmed by 1 base and V by 4 bases; bases with no gene match: 5. The CDR3 totals 15 residues. From germline, CDR1 is MNHEY and CDR2 SMNVEV (reference sequence). CDR3 amino acids: CASSSPTGGNTEAFF. CDR3 nucleotide sequence: TGTGCCAGCAGTTCCCCAACAGGGGGGAACACTGAAGCTTTCTTT.

V gene TRBV7-3 combines with J gene TRBJ2-1, with 8 bases matching TRBD1. Germline V CDR1 and CDR2: SGHTA, FQGTGA. Germline trimming cut 2 bases from V and 1 base from J; bases unmatched to any gene: 1. This CDR3 is built from 15 residues. DNA of the CDR3: TGTGCCAGCAGCTTAGACAGGGGTTCCTACAATGAGCAGTTCTTC. This codes for CASSLDRGSYNEQFF.

The rearrangement joins TRBV4-1 to TRBJ1-6; D remains ambiguous. In germline, CDR1 is MGHRA, CDR2 YSYEKL. CDR3 length: 17 residues. Trimming cost V 1 base and J 4 bases, with 14 bases left between them. CDR3 loop: CASSQAGRTGYNSPLHF. The CDR3 DNA reads as TGCGCCAGCAGCCAAGCGGGGAGGACCGGTTATAATTCACCCCTCCACTTT.

The rearrangement joins TRBV27 to TRBJ2-5, with D uncertain. V was shortened by 3 bases and J by 5 bases, with 4 bases between the two germline ends. This CDR3 is built from 11 residues. Germline CDR1 is MNHEY and CDR2 is SMNVEV (reference sequence). The CDR3 loop reads CASSFRETQYF. DNA for the CDR3: TGTGCCAGCAGTTTCAGGGAGACCCAGTACTTC.

This clone was recorded only once. The CDR3 sequence: CASSALGQGRLEQYF. The CDR3 DNA is TGTGCCAGCAGCGCCCTGGGACAGGGCAGACTCGAGCAGTACTTC. The chain is built from TRBV9 and TRBJ2-7, with TRBD1 identical over 9 bases. The length of the CDR3 is 15 residues. V shed 3 bases, J shed 6 bases, and the junction held 10 bases outside the gene matches. CDR1 and CDR2 (germline): SGDLS, YYNGEE.

The CDR3 region is CASSGLSPGAGQPQHF. CDR3 DNA: TGTGCCAGCAGTGGGCTCAGTCCAGGGGCGGGTCAGCCCCAGCATTTT. The chain joins TRBV6-1 to TRBJ1-5, with D perhaps TRBD1 (6 bases). This CDR3 region has 16 residues. The germline CDR1 and CDR2 sequences are MNHNS and SASEGT. The ends were cut back, 4 bases at V and 6 bases at J, with 19 bases in the middle.

The V and J genes are TRBV19 and TRBJ2-3, with a weak D call TRBD1 (8 bases). Trimming pared 6 bases from V and 4 bases from J, leaving 14 bases between. The germline V gene encodes CDR1 LNHDA and CDR2 SQIVND (reference sequence). The CDR3 spans 14 residues. The CDR3 DNA is TGTGCCAGTAGAGAACAGGGGGGGGCAGATACGCAGTATTTT. Translating gives CASREQGGADTQYF.

V and J are TRBV19 and TRBJ2-7; D is possibly TRBD1 (6 bases). The length of the CDR3 is 14 residues. Looked up from germline, CDR1 is LNHDA and CDR2 is SQIVND (reference sequence). The V end was cut by 3 bases, the J end by 1 base, with 10 bases between. For the CDR3, the DNA is TGTGCCAGTAGTATCGGACAGAATTCCTACGAGCAGTACTTC. Translated, it gives CASSIGQNSYEQYF. Combining the CDR3 with reference TRBV19 and TRBJ2-7 gives the whole variable domain DGGITQSPKYLFRKEGQNVTLSCEQNLNHDAMYWYRQDPGQGLRLIYYSQIVNDFQKGDIAEGYSVSREKKESFPLTVTSAQKNPTAFYLCASSIGQNSYEQYFGPGTRLTVT.

The genes are TRBV6-5 and TRBJ1-1; the match to TRBD1 covers 7 bases. The CDR3 length is 14 residues. Germline lookup yields CDR1 MNHEY and CDR2 SVGAGI. Here the CDR3 reads CGSRLGTANTEAFF. The CDR3 bases are TGTGGCTCCCGACTCGGGACAGCAAACACTGAAGCTTTCTTT.

This chain links TRBV12-2 with TRBJ1-2; TRBD1, as called in the table, went unchecked against the DNA. TRBV12-2 is given as a pseudogene. This CDR3 contains 21 residues. The CDR3 DNA is TGTGCAAGTCGCTTGATTTGCCCTAGACCGGGACAGCCCTCCAGGAGCTATGGCTACACCTTC. This gives the protein CASRLICPRPGQPSRSYGYTF.

This rearrangement joins TRBV6-4 to TRBJ1-2, with 10 bases lining up with TRBD1. The CDR3 sequence is 13 residues long. The J segment lost 6 bases and the V segment lost 6 bases, leaving 4 bases of the junction unmatched. CDR1 and CDR2 from the germline V gene are MRHNA and SNTAGT. This CDR3 reads CASSRGTGDGYTF. DNA for the CDR3: TGTGCCAGCAGCCGTGGGACAGGGGATGGCTACACCTTC.

The chain carries TRBV6-5 and TRBJ2-2; TRBD1 matches at 7 bases. V dropped 0 bases and J dropped 5; count of bases not matched to a gene: 6. The germline V gene encodes CDR1 MNHEY and CDR2 SVGAGI. CDR3 size: 16 residues. The CDR3 loop is CASSYSTRGLTGELFF. In nucleotides, the CDR3 is TGTGCCAGCAGTTACTCGACCAGGGGGTTGACCGGGGAGCTGTTTTTT.

This clone was seen once. The J gene is TRBJ2-2, the V gene TRBV28; 14 bases agree with TRBD2. Germline V lookup: CDR1 MDHEN, CDR2 SYDVKM. This CDR3 comprises 16 residues. The V gene end was trimmed by 5 bases and the J gene end by 7 bases; junction bases not matched to a gene: 6. The CDR3, as DNA: TGTGCCAGCAGTCCACGGACTAGCGGGAGGTTCGGGGAGCTGTTTTTT. Its protein product is CASSPRTSGRFGELFF.

This rearrangement joins TRBV3-1 (or the pseudogene TRBV3-2) to TRBJ1-1, with D hard to call. The CDR3 is 16 amino acids. The germline gives CDR1 LGHDT, CDR2 YNNKEL (reference sequence). V lost 1 base and J lost 3, with 15 bases in between. In DNA form, the CDR3 reads TGTGCCAGCAGCCAAGCGCTTGGCCCCGGGGACACTGAAGCTTTCTTT. It encodes CASSQALGPGDTEAFF.

This chain joins TRBV11-2 and TRBJ2-7, with 12 bases aligning to TRBD1. V was pared by 4 bases and J by 3 bases, with 4 bases of the junction left unmatched. Germline V gene data show CDR1 as SGHAT and CDR2 as FQNNGV. The CDR3 spans 15 residues. The DNA for the CDR3 is TGTGCCAGCAGCTCAGGGACAGGGGGCCTCTACGAGCAGTACTTC. Its protein product is CASSSGTGGLYEQYF.

V usage is TRBV5-8 and J usage is TRBJ2-7; 10 positions agree with TRBD1. Germline V gene data show CDR1 as SGHTS and CDR2 as YDEGEE. This CDR3 has 13 residues. With 3 bases clipped from V and 5 bases from J, the junction kept 2 bases outside the gene matches. CDR3 protein: CASSWTGGNEQYF. For the CDR3, the DNA is TGTGCCAGCAGCTGGACAGGGGGTAACGAGCAGTACTTC.

In its sample, this clone was seen a few times. The chain is built from TRBV28 and TRBJ1-1, with D possibly matching TRBD1 (5 bases). Trimming pared 4 bases from V and 1 base from J, leaving 10 bases between. The CDR3 runs 14 residues. Germline assignment: CDR1 MDHEN and CDR2 SYDVKM. CDR3 sequence reads: CASSSNQGNTEAFF. As DNA, the CDR3 is TGTGCCAGCAGTTCTAACCAGGGGAACACTGAAGCTTTCTTT.

The chain employs TRBV28 and TRBJ2-1, with 7 bases lining up with TRBD2. Germline CDR1 MDHEN, CDR2 SYDVKM. This CDR3 spans 16 amino acids. V shed 1 base and J 7 bases; nucleotides not matched to a gene: 10. The CDR3 is CASSLYVAGVRNEQFF. CDR3 DNA sequence: TGTGCCAGCAGTTTATACGTTGCGGGAGTTCGTAATGAGCAGTTCTTC. The variable domain in full, with the rest retrieved from reference TRBV28 and TRBJ2-1, is DVKVTQSSRYLVKRTGEKVFLECVQDMDHENMFWYRQDPGLGLRLIYFSYDVKMKEKGDIPEGYSVSREKKERFSLILESASTNQTSMYLCASSLYVAGVRNEQFFGPGTRLTVL.

The V gene is TRBV6-2 or TRBV6-3, the J gene TRBJ1-5; 7 bases agree with TRBD1. V gave up 6 bases and J gave up 6 bases; unmatched junction bases: 8. Germline CDR1 reads MNHEY; CDR2 reads SVGEGT. CDR3 size: 14 residues. DNA of the CDR3: TGTGCCAGCAGCGGGACAGCTTCTCTTCAGCCCCAGCATTTT. It encodes CASSGTASLQPQHF.

The chain uses TRBV7-9 and TRBJ2-5; the match to TRBD2 covers 13 bases. The CDR3 consists of 15 residues. Germline V gene lookup returns CDR1 SEHNR and CDR2 FQNEAQ (reference sequence). The V and J ends lost 4 bases and 5 bases, in that order; junction bases with no gene match: 4. The CDR3 DNA sequence: TGTGCCAGCAGCTCACTAGCGGGGGGGACTGAGACCCAGTACTTC. Translated: CASSSLAGGTETQYF.

The chain links TRBV19 to TRBJ1-6, with 7 nucleotides matching TRBD1. Unmatched junction bases numbered 12, after V lost 5 bases and J lost 8 bases. Germline CDR1 reads LNHDA; CDR2 reads SQIVND (reference sequence). CDR3 length: 16 amino acids. The CDR3: CASSLDRDPAHSPLHF. The DNA of the CDR3 is TGTGCCAGTAGTCTCGACAGGGATCCAGCCCATTCACCCCTCCACTTT.

The chain is built from TRBV3-1 (or the pseudogene TRBV3-2) and TRBJ2-1, with D unclear. This CDR3 is 16 amino acids long. Germline-derived CDR1 and CDR2 are LGHDT and YNNKEL (reference sequence). Deletions cut 6 bases from V and 9 bases from J, with 24 bases between. Here the CDR3 reads CASSPRQHTFSGEQFF. In DNA form, the CDR3 reads TGTGCCAGCAGTCCTAGGCAGCACACATTCTCCGGTGAGCAGTTCTTC.